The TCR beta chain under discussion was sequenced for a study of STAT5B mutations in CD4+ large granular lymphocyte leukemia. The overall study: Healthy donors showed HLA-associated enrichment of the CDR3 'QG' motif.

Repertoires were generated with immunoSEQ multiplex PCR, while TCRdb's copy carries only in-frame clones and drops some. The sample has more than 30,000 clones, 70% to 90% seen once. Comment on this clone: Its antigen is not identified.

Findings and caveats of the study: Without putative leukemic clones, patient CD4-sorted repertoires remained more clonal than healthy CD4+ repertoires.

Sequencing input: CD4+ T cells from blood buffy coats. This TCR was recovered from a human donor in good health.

CDR3 sequence (DNA): TGTGCCAGTAGTATAGGGACAGGAATCTACAATGAGCAGTTCTTC. It translates to CASSIGTGIYNEQFF. The genes are TRBV19 and TRBJ2-1, with TRBD1 identical over 7 bases. Germline V gene data show CDR1 as LNHDA and CDR2 as SQIVND (reference sequence). The CDR3 is 15 amino acids. V lost 1 base to trimming and J lost 3 bases; unmatched junction nucleotides: 3.